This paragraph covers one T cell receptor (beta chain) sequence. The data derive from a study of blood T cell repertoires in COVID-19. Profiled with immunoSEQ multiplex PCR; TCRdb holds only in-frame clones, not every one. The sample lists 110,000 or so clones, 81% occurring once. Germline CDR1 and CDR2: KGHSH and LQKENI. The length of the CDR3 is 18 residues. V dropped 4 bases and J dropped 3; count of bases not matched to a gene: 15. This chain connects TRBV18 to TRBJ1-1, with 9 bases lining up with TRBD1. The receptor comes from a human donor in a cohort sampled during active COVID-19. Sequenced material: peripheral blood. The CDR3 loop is CASSQYYLSDRGDTEAFF. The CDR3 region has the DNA TGTGCCAGCTCACAGTATTATCTAAGCGACAGGGGGGACACTGAAGCTTTCTTT.